Below, one TCR beta chain is given with its context. The data were taken from a study of blood T cell repertoires in COVID-19. Whole-study context: Samples representing acute and convalescent COVID-19 were sourced from the United States, Italy and Spain. Sources were T cells, B-cell-depleted T cells, or PBMCs; the material itself was cDNA or gDNA.

The trim removed 4 bases at V and 2 bases at J, leaving 3 bases unmatched. Germline V CDR1 and CDR2: MNHEY, SVGAGI. The CDR3 covers 14 residues. In the authors' methods: The assay estimated nucleated cells by amplifying reference gene primers. Profiled with immunoSEQ multiplex PCR; TCRdb holds only in-frame clones, not every one. That table supplies the V and J calls and clone size; D and trimming were determined from the DNA. Of 150,000 to 200,000 clones in the sample, approximately 81% were seen once. Sequenced material: peripheral blood. V usage is TRBV6-5 and J usage is TRBJ1-2; 8 nucleotides line up with TRBD1. The clonotype comes from a woman aged 80 or older with active or convalescent COVID-19. This chain's CDR3 is CASSWGQANYGYTF. CDR3 bases: TGTGCCAGCAGTTGGGGACAGGCGAACTATGGCTACACCTTC.